The 10 T cell receptor beta chains in this list originate from one sample, sequenced in a study of blood T cell repertoires in COVID-19. Sequenced by immunoSEQ multiplex PCR; TCRdb stores in-frame clones only, minus some. The repertoire consists of 130,000 to 150,000 clones, with around 81% occurring once and the leading ten covering approximately 2.7%. The source material was peripheral blood. The receptors derive from a woman aged 40 to 55 with active or convalescent COVID-19.

The V call is TRBV25-1, the J call TRBJ1-4; 10 nucleotides agree with TRBD1. Per the germline V gene, CDR1 is MGHDK and CDR2 is SYGVNS. The CDR3 loop spans 16 amino acids. Unmatched junction bases numbered 10, after V lost 4 bases and J lost 8 bases. The CDR3 DNA sequence: TGTGCCAGCAGTGCCGGGACAGGGGTCTTTGGCGAAAAACTGTTTTTT. Its translation is CASSAGTGVFGEKLFF.

The count of this clone is one. The chain combines TRBV28 with TRBJ1-2, with TRBD1 identical over 8 bases. Germline V gene data show CDR1 as MDHEN and CDR2 as SYDVKM. The CDR3 extends over 13 amino acids. V lost 6 bases and J lost 4; bases outside the gene matches: 4. CDR3 sequence: CASRRTGSYGYTF. CDR3 nucleotide sequence: TGTGCCAGCAGGCGGACAGGGAGCTATGGCTACACCTTC.

The genes are TRBV11-2 and TRBJ1-1; TRBD1 aligns across 7 bases. The CDR3 consists of 15 residues. V lost 7 bases, J lost 3 bases, and 11 bases stayed unmatched. Per the germline V gene, CDR1 is SGHAT and CDR2 is FQNNGV. The CDR3 here is CASTLQGYVDTEAFF. As DNA, the CDR3 is TGTGCCAGCACCCTACAGGGGTACGTGGACACTGAAGCTTTCTTT.

The chain has TRBV27 and TRBJ2-2; D possibly corresponds to TRBD2 (5 bases). Trimming took off 3 bases at V and 5 bases at J, with 13 bases between the two ends. Germline values: CDR1 MNHEY, CDR2 SMNVEV (reference sequence). The CDR3 loop spans 15 amino acids. In DNA form, the CDR3 reads TGTGCCAGCAGTTTGGAGGCAGGACGGACCGGGGAGCTGTTTTTT. Protein product: CASSLEAGRTGELFF.

The V gene is TRBV12-3 or TRBV12-4, the J gene TRBJ1-1, with D unresolved. V gave up 6 bases and J gave up 3 bases, with 8 bases separating them. CDR3 size: 12 residues. The CDR3: CASSFSDTEAFF. The CDR3 DNA reads TGTGCCAGCAGCTTCTCAGACACTGAAGCTTTCTTT.

The chain is built from TRBV6-1 and TRBJ2-5, with TRBD1 as a possible D gene (5 bases). Trimming took 2 bases from V and 1 from J, leaving 11 bases between them. CDR1 and CDR2 (germline): MNHNS, SASEGT. The CDR3 covers 15 residues. The CDR3 DNA sequence: TGTGCCAGCAGTGAAATAGGGGCTAGCCAAGAGACCCAGTACTTC. This encodes CASSEIGASQETQYF.

The CDR3 nucleotides are TGTGCCAGCAGTACCTGGACTAGCGGGAGGGACGAGCAGTACTTC. It specifies CASSTWTSGRDEQYF. J is TRBJ2-7 and V is TRBV28, with 15 bases matching TRBD2. The CDR3 length is 15 residues. Germline V gene data show CDR1 as MDHEN and CDR2 as SYDVKM. With V trimmed by 5 bases and J by 5 bases, 4 bases remained unmatched. Supplemented by reference TRBV28 and TRBJ2-7, the full variable domain reads DVKVTQSSRYLVKRTGEKVFLECVQDMDHENMFWYRQDPGLGLRLIYFSYDVKMKEKGDIPEGYSVSREKKERFSLILESASTNQTSMYLCASSTWTSGRDEQYFGPGTRLTVT.

On this clone: At one end, the junction sequence differs from germline, possibly due to a read error. CDR3 in amino acids: CASSLLGGQGTQYF. The CDR3 nucleotides read TGTGCCAGCAGCCTCCTGGGGGGGCAAGGGACCCAGTACTTC. V gene TRBV28 combines with J gene TRBJ2-5, with a tentative D call TRBD2 (7 bases). Germline loops: CDR1 MDHEN, CDR2 SYDVKM. The CDR3 loop spans 14 amino acids.

CDR3 sequence: CASSSQGEDTEAFF. DNA for the CDR3: TGCGCCAGCAGTTCTCAGGGGGAGGACACTGAAGCTTTCTTT. This chain links TRBV10-2 with TRBJ1-1; 7 positions match TRBD1. V lost 5 bases to trimming and J lost 3 bases; unmatched junction nucleotides: 6. The CDR3 is made up of 14 amino acids. Germline CDR1 reads WSHSY; CDR2 reads SAAADI.

In this sample, this clone turned up once. The chain employs TRBV6-5 and TRBJ2-7; a weak D match, TRBD2 (6 bases). This CDR3 region has 16 residues. V was cut by 0 bases and J by 2 bases, with 14 bases left in between. The germline V gene encodes CDR1 MNHEY and CDR2 SVGAGI. In DNA form, the CDR3 reads TGTGCCAGCAGTTACTCTGGGGGGACTCGGGCCTACGAGCAGTACTTC. This translates into CASSYSGGTRAYEQYF.